This TCR beta chain was identified during a study of blood T cell repertoires in COVID-19. Overall study context: Sample material is recorded as cDNA or gDNA derived from T cells, B-cell-depleted T cells, or PBMCs.

TCRdb's table, derived via immunoSEQ multiplex PCR, lists solely in-frame clones and lacks some. The table includes roughly 300,000 clones, 75% to 95% detected once. Those who participated ranged in age from 18 to 89 years and resided in about 24 US areas. Cohort 3 donors counted as recovered after two negative PCRs, clearance, or resolved symptoms. V lost 7 bases and J lost 7; bases outside the gene matches: 11. The CDR3 has 14 residues. The germline V gene encodes CDR1 MDHEN and CDR2 SYDVKM. Sequencing used PBMCs or T cells enriched from blood (not recorded which). This clonotype was sampled from a woman aged 30 to 39 who had recovered from COVID-19. The V gene is TRBV28, the J gene TRBJ2-7, with 9 bases identical to TRBD1. The CDR3 protein is CASNSETGGWEQYF. CDR3 bases: TGTGCCAGCAACTCAGAGACAGGGGGGTGGGAGCAGTACTTC.